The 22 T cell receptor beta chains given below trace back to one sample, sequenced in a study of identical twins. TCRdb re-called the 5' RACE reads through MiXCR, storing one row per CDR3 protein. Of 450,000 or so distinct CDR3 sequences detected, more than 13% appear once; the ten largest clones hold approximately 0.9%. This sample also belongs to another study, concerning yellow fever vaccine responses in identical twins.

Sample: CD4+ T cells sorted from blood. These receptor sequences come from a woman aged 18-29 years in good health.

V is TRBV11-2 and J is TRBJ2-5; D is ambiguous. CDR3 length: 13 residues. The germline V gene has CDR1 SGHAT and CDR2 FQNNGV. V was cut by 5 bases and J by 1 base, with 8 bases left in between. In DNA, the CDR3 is TGTGCCAGCAGCCCTCAGACCCAAGAGACCCAGTACTTC. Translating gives CASSPQTQETQYF. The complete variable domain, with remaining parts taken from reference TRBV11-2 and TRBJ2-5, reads EAGVAQSPRYKIIEKRQSVAFWCNPISGHATLYWYQQILGQGPKLLIQFQNNGVVDDSQLPKDRFSAERLKGVDSTLKIQPAKLEDSAVYLCASSPQTQETQYFGPGTRLLVL.

The DNA for the CDR3 is TGCGCCAGCAGCCCTCAGGGCGAGCGCTACAATGAGCAGTTCTTC. Translating it yields CASSPQGERYNEQFF. The chain employs TRBV5-1 and TRBJ2-1; maybe TRBD1 (5 bases). CDR3 length equals 15 residues. Trimming shortened V by 4 bases and J by 3 bases, and 14 bases separated the two germline ends. Looked up from germline, CDR1 is SGHRS and CDR2 is YFSETQ.

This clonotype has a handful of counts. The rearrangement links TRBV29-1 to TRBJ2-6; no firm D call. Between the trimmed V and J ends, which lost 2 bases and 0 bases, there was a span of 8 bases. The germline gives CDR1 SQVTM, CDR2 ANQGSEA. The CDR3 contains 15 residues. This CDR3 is CSVEKTVSGANVLTF. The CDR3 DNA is TGCAGCGTTGAAAAAACAGTCTCTGGGGCCAACGTCCTGACTTTC.

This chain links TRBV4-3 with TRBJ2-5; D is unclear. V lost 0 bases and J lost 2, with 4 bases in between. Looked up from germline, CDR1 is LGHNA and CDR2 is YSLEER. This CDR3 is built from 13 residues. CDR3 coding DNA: TGCGCCAGCAGCCAAGACTATCAAGAGACCCAGTACTTC. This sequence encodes CASSQDYQETQYF.

The CDR3 protein is CASSLGLANADTQYF. The CDR3, as DNA: TGTGCCAGCAGCTTGGGACTAGCCAACGCAGATACGCAGTATTTT. This chain joins TRBV5-5 and TRBJ2-3, with 7 bases identical to TRBD2. This CDR3 spans 15 amino acids. J gave up 4 bases and V 0 bases, and 5 bases lay outside the gene matches. CDR1 is SGHKS, CDR2 YYEKEE, per germline (reference sequence).

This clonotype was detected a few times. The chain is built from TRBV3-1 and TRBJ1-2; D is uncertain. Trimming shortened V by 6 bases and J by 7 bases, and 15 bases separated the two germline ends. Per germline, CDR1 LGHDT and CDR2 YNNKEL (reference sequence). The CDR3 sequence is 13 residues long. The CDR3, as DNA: TGTGCCAGCAGTCTTACTTGGATGTCTGGCTACACCTTC. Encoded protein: CASSLTWMSGYTF.

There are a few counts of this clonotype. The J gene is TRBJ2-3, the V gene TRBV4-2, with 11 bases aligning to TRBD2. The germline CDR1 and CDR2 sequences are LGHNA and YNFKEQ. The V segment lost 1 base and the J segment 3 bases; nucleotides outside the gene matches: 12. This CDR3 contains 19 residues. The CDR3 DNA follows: TGTGCCAGCAGCCAAGGTGGTACAGGGAGACTAGCGGGGACAGATACGCAGTATTTT. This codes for CASSQGGTGRLAGTDTQYF.

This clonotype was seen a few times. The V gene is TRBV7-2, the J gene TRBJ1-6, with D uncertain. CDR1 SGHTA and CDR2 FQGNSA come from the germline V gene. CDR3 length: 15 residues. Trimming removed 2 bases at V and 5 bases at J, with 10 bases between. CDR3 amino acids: CASSLMWGDNSPLHF. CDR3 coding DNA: TGTGCCAGCAGCTTAATGTGGGGAGATAATTCACCCCTCCACTTT.

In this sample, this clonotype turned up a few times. CDR3 DNA sequence: TGCAGTGCTATTTCTACCGGGACAGCCAGGACAGATACGCAGTATTTT. Translating it yields CSAISTGTARTDTQYF. The rearrangement uses TRBV20-1 and TRBJ2-3; 7 nucleotides align to TRBD1. The CDR3 totals 16 residues. Trimming took 4 bases from V and 3 from J; bases not matched to a gene: 13. The germline V gene has CDR1 DFQATT and CDR2 SNEGSKA (reference sequence).

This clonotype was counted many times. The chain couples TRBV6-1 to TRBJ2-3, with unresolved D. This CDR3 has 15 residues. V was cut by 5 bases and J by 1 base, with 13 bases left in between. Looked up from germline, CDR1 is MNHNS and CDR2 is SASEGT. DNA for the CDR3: TGTGCCAGCAGTCGACCTTCGATAGGCACAGATACGCAGTATTTT. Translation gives CASSRPSIGTDTQYF.

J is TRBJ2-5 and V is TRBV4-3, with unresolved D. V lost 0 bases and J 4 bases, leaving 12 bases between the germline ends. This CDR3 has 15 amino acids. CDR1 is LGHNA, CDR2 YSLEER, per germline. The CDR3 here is CASSQDLGFVETQYF. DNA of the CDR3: TGCGCCAGCAGCCAAGATTTAGGCTTTGTAGAGACCCAGTACTTC.

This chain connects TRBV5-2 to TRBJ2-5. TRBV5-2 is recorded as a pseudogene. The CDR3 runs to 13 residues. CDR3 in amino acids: CATHRSSTKTQYF. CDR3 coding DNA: TGTGCCACGCACCGATCTTCTACGAAGACCCAGTACTTC.

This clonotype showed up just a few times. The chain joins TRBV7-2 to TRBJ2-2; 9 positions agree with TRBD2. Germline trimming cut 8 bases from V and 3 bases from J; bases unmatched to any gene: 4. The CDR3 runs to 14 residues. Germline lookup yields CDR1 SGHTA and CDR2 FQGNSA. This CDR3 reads CASHSGSYTGELFF. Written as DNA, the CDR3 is TGTGCCAGCCATAGCGGGAGTTACACCGGGGAGCTGTTTTTT.

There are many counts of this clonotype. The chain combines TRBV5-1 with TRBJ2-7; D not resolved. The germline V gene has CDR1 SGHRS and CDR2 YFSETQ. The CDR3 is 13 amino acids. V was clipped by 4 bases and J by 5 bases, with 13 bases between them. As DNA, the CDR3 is TGCGCCAGCAGCAATCTAGTCGCTAACGAGCAGTACTTC. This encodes CASSNLVANEQYF.

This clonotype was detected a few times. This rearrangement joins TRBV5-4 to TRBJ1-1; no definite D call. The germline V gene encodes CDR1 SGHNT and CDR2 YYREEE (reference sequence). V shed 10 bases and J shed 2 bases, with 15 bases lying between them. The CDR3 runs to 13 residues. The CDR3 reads CAGSMQENTEAFF. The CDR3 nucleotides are TGTGCCGGATCCATGCAGGAAAACACTGAAGCTTTCTTT.

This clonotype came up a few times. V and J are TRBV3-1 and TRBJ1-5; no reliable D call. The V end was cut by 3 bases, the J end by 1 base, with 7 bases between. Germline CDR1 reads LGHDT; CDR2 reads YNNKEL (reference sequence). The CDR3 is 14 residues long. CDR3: CASSHSTSNQPQHF. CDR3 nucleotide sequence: TGTGCCAGCAGCCACTCCACAAGCAATCAGCCCCAGCATTTT.

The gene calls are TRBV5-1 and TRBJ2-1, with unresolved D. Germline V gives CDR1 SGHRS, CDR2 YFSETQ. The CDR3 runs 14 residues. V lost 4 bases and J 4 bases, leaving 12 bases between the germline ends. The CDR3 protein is CASSEISLYNEQFF. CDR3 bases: TGCGCCAGCAGCGAGATTTCCCTTTACAATGAGCAGTTCTTC.

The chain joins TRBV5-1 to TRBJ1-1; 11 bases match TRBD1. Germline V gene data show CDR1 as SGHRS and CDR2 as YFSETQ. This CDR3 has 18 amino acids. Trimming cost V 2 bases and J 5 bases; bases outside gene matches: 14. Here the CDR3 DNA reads TGCGCCAGCAGCTTAGGCCGCCGGGACAGGGGGGCCAAAACTGAAGCTTTCTTT. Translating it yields CASSLGRRDRGAKTEAFF.

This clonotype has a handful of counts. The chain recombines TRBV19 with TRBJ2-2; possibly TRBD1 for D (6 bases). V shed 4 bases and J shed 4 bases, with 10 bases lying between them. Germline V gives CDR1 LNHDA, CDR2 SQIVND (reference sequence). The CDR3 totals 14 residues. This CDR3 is CASSKGQTTGELFF. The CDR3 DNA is TGTGCCAGTAGTAAAGGACAGACCACCGGGGAGCTGTTTTTT.

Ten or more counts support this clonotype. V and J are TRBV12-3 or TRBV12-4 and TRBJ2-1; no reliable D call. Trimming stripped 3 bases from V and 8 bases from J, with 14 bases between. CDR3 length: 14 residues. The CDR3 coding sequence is TGTGCCAGCAGTTTGTCCGGGCCGGTCGATGAGCAGTTCTTC. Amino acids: CASSLSGPVDEQFF.

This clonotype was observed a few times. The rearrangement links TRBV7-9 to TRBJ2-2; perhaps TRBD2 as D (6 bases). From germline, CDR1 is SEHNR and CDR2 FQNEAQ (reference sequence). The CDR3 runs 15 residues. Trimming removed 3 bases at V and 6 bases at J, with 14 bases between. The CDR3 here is CASSFGRRESGELFF. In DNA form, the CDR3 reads TGTGCCAGCAGCTTCGGACGTCGGGAGTCCGGGGAGCTGTTTTTT.

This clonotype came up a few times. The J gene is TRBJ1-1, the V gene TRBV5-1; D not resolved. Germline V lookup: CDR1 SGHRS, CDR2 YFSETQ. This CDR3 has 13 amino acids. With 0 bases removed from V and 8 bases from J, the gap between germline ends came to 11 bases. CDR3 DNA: TGCGCCAGCAGCTTGGACGGGGTAGCCGAAGCTTTCTTT. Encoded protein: CASSLDGVAEAFF.